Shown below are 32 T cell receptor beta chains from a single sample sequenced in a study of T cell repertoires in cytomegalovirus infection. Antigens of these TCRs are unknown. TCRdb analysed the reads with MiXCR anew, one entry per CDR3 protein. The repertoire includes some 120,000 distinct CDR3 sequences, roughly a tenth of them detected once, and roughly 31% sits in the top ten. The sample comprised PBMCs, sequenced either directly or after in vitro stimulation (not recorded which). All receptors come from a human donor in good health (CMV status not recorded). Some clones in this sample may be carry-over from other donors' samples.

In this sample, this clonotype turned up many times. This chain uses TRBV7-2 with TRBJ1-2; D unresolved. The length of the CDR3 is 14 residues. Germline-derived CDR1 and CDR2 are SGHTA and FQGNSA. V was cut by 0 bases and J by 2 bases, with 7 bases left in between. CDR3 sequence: CASSLASDNYGYTF. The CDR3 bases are TGTGCCAGCAGCTTAGCCAGCGACAACTATGGCTACACCTTC.

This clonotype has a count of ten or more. Written as DNA, the CDR3 is TGTGCCAGCAGCTTCACTAGCGGGAGGGGCAAAAACATTCAGTACTTC. It codes for CASSFTSGRGKNIQYF. This chain links TRBV7-2 with TRBJ2-4; 13 bases are a match to TRBD2. This CDR3 comprises 16 residues. The germline gives CDR1 SGHTA, CDR2 FQGNSA. J lost 3 bases, V lost 3 bases, and 2 bases had no gene match.

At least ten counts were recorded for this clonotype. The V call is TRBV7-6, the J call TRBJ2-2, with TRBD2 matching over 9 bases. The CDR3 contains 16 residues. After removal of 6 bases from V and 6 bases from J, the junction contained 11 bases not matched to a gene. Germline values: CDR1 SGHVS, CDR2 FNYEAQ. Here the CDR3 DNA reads TGTGCCAGCAGTCCGTCCGCGGGAGGGTTACCCGGGGAGCTGTTTTTT. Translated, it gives CASSPSAGGLPGELFF.

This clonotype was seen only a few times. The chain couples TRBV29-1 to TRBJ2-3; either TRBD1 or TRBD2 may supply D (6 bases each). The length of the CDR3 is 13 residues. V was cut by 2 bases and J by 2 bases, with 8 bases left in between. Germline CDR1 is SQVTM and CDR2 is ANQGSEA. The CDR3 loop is CSVEPGATDTQYF. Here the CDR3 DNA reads TGCAGCGTTGAACCGGGGGCCACAGATACGCAGTATTTT.

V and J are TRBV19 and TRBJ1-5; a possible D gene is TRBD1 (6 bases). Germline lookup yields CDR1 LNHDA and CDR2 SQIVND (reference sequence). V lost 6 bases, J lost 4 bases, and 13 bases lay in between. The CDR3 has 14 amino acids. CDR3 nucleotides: TGTGCCAGTAGACCGGACAGCTCAAATCAGCCCCAGCATTTT. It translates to CASRPDSSNQPQHF.

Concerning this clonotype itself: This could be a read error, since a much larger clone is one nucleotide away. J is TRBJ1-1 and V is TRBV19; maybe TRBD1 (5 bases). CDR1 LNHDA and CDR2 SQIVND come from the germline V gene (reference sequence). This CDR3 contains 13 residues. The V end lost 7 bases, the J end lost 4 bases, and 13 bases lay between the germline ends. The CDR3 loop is CASKQGLATEAFF. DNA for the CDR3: TGTGCCAGTAAGCAGGGTCTGGCCACTGAAGCTTTCTTT.

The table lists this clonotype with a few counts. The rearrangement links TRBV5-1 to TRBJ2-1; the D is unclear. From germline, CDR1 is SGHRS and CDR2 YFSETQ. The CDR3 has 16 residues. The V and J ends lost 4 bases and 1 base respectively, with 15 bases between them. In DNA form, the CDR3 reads TGCGCCAGCAGCGCGGAGATGAGAGGTTCCTACAATGAGCAGTTCTTC. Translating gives CASSAEMRGSYNEQFF.

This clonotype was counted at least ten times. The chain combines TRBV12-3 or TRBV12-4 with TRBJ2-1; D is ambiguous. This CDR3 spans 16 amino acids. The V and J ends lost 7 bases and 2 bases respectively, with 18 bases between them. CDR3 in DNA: TGTGCCAGCACCCTTCCTCCGGGCACCGCCTACAATGAGCAGTTCTTC. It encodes CASTLPPGTAYNEQFF.

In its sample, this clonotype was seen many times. CDR3 DNA: TGTGCCAGCAGCTTGGAGTCTCAAGAGACCCAGTACTTC. The encoded protein is CASSLESQETQYF. The rearrangement uses TRBV5-6 and TRBJ2-5; D call uncertain. The germline gives CDR1 SGHDT, CDR2 YYEEEE. This CDR3 spans 13 amino acids. The V end lost 0 bases, the J end lost 2 bases, and 5 bases lay between the germline ends. The whole variable domain, remainder taken from reference TRBV5-6 and TRBJ2-5, is DAGVTQSPTHLIKTRGQQVTLRCSPKSGHDTVSWYQQALGQGPQFIFQYYEEEERQRGNFPDRFSGHQFPNYSSELNVNALLLGDSALYLCASSLESQETQYFGPGTRLLVL.

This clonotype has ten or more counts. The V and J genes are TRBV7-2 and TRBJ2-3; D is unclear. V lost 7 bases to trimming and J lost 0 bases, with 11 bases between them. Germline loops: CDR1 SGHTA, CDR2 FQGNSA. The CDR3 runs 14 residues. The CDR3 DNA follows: TGTGCCAGCACAAAACTGGGGAGCACAGATACGCAGTATTTT. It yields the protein CASTKLGSTDTQYF. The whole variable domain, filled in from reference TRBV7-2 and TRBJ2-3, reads GAGVSQSPSNKVTEKGKDVELRCDPISGHTALYWYRQSLGQGLEFLIYFQGNSAPDKSGLPSDRFSAERTGGSVSTLTIQRTQQEDSAVYLCASTKLGSTDTQYFGPGTRLTVL.

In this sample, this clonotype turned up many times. The CDR3 reads CASSLGWRERRNEQFF. The CDR3 nucleotides read TGCGCCAGCAGTCTGGGGTGGCGGGAGAGGAGGAATGAGCAGTTCTTC. The J gene is TRBJ2-1, the V gene TRBV23-1; 7 bases are shared with TRBD2. TRBV23-1 is assigned to the ORF class and has an uncertain function. The CDR3 extends over 16 amino acids. J gave up 7 bases and V 4 bases, and 13 bases lay outside the gene matches.

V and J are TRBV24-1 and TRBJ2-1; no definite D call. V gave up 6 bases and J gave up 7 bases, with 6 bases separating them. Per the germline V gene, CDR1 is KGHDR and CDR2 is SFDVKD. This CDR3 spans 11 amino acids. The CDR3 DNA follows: TGTGCCACCAGTCGGGTGAATGAGCAGTTCTTC. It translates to CATSRVNEQFF.

The CDR3 nucleotides are TGTGCCAGCAGTGAGTTAGCGTGGGACACCGGGGAGCTGTTTTTT. This translates into CASSELAWDTGELFF. The chain is built from TRBV25-1 and TRBJ2-2, with TRBD2 as a possible D gene (5 bases). The CDR3 extends over 15 amino acids. Germline CDR1 is MGHDK and CDR2 is SYGVNS. Trimming removed 3 bases from V and 3 bases from J, with 11 bases in between.

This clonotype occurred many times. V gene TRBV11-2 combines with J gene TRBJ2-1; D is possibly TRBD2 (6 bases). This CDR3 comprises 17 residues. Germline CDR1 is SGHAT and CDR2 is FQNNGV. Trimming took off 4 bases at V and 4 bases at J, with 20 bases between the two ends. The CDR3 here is CASSSETGTRLYNEQFF. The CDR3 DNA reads TGTGCCAGCAGCTCTGAAACCGGGACTCGGTTATACAATGAGCAGTTCTTC.

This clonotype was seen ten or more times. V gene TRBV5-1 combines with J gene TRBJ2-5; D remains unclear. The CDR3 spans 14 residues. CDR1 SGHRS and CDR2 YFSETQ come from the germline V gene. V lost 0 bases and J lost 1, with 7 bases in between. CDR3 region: CASSLAAAQETQYF. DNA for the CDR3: TGCGCCAGCAGCTTGGCGGCAGCCCAAGAGACCCAGTACTTC.

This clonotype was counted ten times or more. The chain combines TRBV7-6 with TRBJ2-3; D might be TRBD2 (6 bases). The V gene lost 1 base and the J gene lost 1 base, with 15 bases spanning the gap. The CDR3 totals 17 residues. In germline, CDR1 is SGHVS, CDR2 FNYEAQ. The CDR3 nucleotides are TGTGCCAGCAGCTTAGAGGTGGTAGCGGTGGGCACAGATACGCAGTATTTT. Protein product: CASSLEVVAVGTDTQYF.

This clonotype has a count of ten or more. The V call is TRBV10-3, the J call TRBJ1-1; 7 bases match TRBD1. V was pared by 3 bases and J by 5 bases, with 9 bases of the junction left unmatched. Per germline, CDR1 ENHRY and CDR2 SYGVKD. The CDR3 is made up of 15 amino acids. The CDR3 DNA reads TGTGCCATCAGTGACCATAACAGGGGTAGGACTGAAGCTTTCTTT. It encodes CAISDHNRGRTEAFF.

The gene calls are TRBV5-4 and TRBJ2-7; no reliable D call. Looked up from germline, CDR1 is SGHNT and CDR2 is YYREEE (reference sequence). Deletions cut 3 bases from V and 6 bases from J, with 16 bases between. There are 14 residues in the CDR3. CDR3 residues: CASSSGPNKSEQYF. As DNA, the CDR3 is TGTGCCAGCAGCTCCGGGCCGAATAAGAGCGAGCAGTACTTC.

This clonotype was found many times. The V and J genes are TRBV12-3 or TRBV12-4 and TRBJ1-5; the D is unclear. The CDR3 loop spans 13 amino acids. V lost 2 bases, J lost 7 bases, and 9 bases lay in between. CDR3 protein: CASSLSLEQPQHF. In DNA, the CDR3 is TGTGCCAGCAGTTTAAGTCTCGAGCAGCCCCAGCATTTT.

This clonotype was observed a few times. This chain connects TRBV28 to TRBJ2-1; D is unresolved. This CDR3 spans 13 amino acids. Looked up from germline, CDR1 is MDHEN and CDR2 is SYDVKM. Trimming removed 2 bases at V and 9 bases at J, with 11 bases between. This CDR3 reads CASSLGLGLEQFF. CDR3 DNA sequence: TGTGCCAGCAGTTTAGGGCTAGGGCTTGAGCAGTTCTTC. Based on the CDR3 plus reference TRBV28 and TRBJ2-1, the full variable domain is DVKVTQSSRYLVKRTGEKVFLECVQDMDHENMFWYRQDPGLGLRLIYFSYDVKMKEKGDIPEGYSVSREKKERFSLILESASTNQTSMYLCASSLGLGLEQFFGPGTRLTVL.

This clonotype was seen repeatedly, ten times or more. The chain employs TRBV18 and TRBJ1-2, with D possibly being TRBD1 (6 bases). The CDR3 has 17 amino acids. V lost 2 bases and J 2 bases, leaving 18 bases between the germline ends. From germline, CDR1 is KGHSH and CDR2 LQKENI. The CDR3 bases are TGTGCCAGCTCACCAAGCCGCCTCAACAGGGAAAACTATGGCTACACCTTC. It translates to CASSPSRLNRENYGYTF.

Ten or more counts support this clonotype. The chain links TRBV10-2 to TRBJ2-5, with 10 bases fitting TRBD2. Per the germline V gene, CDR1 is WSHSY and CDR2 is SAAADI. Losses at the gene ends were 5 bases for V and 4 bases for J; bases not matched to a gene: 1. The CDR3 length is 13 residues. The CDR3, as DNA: TGCGCCAGCAGTCTAGCGGGAGCAGAGACCCAGTACTTC. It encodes CASSLAGAETQYF.

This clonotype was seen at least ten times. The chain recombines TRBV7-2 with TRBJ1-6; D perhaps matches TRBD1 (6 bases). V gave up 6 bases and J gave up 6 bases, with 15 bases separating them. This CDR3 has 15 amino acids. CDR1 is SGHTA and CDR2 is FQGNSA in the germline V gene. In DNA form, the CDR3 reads TGTGCCAGCAGGGGCGGGGGACACTTTAATTCACCCCTCCACTTT. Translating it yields CASRGGGHFNSPLHF.

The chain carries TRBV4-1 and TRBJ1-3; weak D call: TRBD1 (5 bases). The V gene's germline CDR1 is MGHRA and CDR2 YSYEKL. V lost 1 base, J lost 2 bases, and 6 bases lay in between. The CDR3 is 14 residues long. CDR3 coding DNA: TGCGCCAGCAGCCAAGGGACACCTGGAAACACCATATATTTT. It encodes CASSQGTPGNTIYF.

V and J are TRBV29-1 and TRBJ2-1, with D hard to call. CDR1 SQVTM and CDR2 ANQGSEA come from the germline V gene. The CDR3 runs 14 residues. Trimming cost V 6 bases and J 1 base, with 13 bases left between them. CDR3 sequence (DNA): TGCAGCGTCCTGACCAGCCAGTCCTACAATGAGCAGTTCTTC. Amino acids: CSVLTSQSYNEQFF.

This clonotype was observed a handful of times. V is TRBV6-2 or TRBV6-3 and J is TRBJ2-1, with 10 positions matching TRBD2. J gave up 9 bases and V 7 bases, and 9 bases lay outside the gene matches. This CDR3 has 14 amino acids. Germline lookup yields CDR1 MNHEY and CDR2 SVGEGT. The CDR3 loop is CASTLAGELGEQFF. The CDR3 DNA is TGTGCCAGCACCCTAGCGGGAGAGCTCGGTGAGCAGTTCTTC.

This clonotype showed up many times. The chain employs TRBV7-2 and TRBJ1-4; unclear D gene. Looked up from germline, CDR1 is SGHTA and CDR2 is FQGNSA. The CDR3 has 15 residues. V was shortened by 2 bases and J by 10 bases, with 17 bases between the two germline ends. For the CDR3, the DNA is TGTGCCAGCAGCTTAAATTTACAACCGTCCGGAAAACTGTTTTTT. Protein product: CASSLNLQPSGKLFF.

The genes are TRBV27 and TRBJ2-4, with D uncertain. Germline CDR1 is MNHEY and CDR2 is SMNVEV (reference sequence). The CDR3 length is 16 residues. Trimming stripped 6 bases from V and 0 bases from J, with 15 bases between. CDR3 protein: CASRPPGRLAKNIQYF. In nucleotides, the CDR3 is TGTGCCAGCAGACCCCCAGGCAGATTAGCCAAAAACATTCAGTACTTC.

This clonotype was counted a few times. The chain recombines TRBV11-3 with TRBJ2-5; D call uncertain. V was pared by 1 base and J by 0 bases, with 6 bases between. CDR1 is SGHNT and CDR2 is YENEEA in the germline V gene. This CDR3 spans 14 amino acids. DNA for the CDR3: TGTGCCAGCAGCTTAGGAGGTAACCAAGAGACCCAGTACTTC. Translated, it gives CASSLGGNQETQYF. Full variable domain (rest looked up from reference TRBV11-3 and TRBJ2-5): EAGVVQSPRYKIIEKKQPVAFWCNPISGHNTLYWYLQNLGQGPELLIRYENEEAVDDSQLPKDRFSAERLKGVDSTLKIQPAELGDSAVYLCASSLGGNQETQYFGPGTRLLVL.

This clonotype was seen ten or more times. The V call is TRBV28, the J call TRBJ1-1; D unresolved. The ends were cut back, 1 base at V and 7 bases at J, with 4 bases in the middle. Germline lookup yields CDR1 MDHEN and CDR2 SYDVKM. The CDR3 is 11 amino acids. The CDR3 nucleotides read TGTGCCAGCAGTTTATCCAGTGAAGCTTTCTTT. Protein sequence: CASSLSSEAFF. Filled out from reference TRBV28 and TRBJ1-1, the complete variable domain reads DVKVTQSSRYLVKRTGEKVFLECVQDMDHENMFWYRQDPGLGLRLIYFSYDVKMKEKGDIPEGYSVSREKKERFSLILESASTNQTSMYLCASSLSSEAFFGQGTRLTVV.

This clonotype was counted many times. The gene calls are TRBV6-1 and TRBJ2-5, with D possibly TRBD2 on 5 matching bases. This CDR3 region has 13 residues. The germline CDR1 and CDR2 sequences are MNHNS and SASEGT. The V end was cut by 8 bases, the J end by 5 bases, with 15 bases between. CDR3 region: CASRMREWETQYF. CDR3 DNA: TGTGCCAGCCGCATGAGGGAGTGGGAGACCCAGTACTTC.

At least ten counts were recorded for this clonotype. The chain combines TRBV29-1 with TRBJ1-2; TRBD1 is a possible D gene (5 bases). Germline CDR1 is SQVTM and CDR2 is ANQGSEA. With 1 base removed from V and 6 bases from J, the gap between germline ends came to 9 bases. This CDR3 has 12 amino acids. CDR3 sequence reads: CSVEAGGNGYTF. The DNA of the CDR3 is TGCAGCGTTGAAGCGGGGGGTAATGGCTACACCTTC.